This T cell receptor beta chain was sequenced in a study of CD8+CD57+ T cells in acquired aplastic anemia. The wider study: DNA from sorted CD4+ and CD8+ cells averaged roughly 3.2 ug. General study findings and limits: Patients and controls shared 25 to 35 CD8+ CDR3 sequences, highly expressed in patients. With respect to CD8+ Simpson's diversity, patients and controls did not differ significantly.

The use of genomic DNA as template underpinned the TCR beta VDJ and CDR3 profiling. TCRdb analysed the reads with MiXCR anew, one entry per CDR3 protein. Altogether a few hundred thousand distinct CDR3 sequences are present, over 55% being singletons, with the ten largest covering around 28%. About this clonotype: Its specificity is unknown.

This CDR3 comprises 14 residues. V was clipped by 3 bases and J by 7 bases, with 12 bases between them. Germline V gene sequence: CDR1 LNHDA, CDR2 SQIVND (reference sequence). Sequencing was done on a sample of sorted CD4+, CD8+, or CD8+CD57+ T cells (not recorded which) from PBMCs. The sequence was collected from a human donor in good health. The chain is built from TRBV19 and TRBJ2-2; weak D call: TRBD1 (6 bases). The CDR3 protein is CASSMGTGIGELFF. The CDR3 nucleotides read TGTGCCAGTAGTATGGGAACAGGGATCGGGGAGCTGTTTTTT.